This T cell receptor (beta chain) was captured by sequencing in a study of blood T cells in healthy people across ages. Study-wide points: The study could not conclusively compare naive and antigen-experienced cells, given its unsorted PBMCs.

Concerning this clonotype: Antigen unknown.

Per-sample PBMC isolation yielded at least 7 million cells. A sample-barcoded 5' primer and a J-beta primer mix were used in a second PCR of roughly 7 to 11 cycles. From the 5' RACE reads, TCRdb called clonotypes with MiXCR, one entry per CDR3 protein. The repertoire has around 1,000,000 distinct CDR3 sequences, approximately 25% of them found once; the top ten carry approximately 0.71%. Separately, the same data were catalogued under a study of T cells of mothers and their children. From that paper: Related pairs of mothers and children showed slightly higher, non-significant overlap versus unrelated pairs.

Sequenced: blood. The source of this sequence is a girl aged 2-10 years in good health.

The CDR3: CASFRTSGRAETQYF. CDR3 nucleotides: TGTGCCAGCTTCAGGACTAGCGGGAGGGCGGAGACCCAGTACTTC. V is TRBV2 and J is TRBJ2-1, with TRBD2 matching 15 bases. The last part of the DNA fits TRBJ2-5 better; the J call may be wrong. The germline CDR1 and CDR2 sequences are SNHLY and FYNNEI. The CDR3 spans 15 residues.